This is a list of T cell receptor beta chains from one sample in a study of T-cell reconstitution after alpha-beta-depleted transplantation in children. TCRdb processed the PCR reads anew with MiXCR; each CDR3 protein has one entry. Found here are 670,000 or so distinct CDR3 sequences, about an eighth of them singletons; the top ten hold 0.79%. The source was PBMCs, collected before TCRalphabeta/CD19-depleted stem cell transplant. The receptors here all came from a girl aged 2-10 years with congenital amegakaryocytic thrombocytopenia, due to receive a stem cell transplant. Each CDR3 is given with its conserved first and last residue. A D gene is named only where the DNA matches it firmly. A clone size is listed for some rows: how often the clone was seen (once, few, many), or a class if it is expanded.

CDR3aa	CDR3nt	v_gene	j_gene	d_gene	abundance
CASSSWGRWTNLANEQFF	TGTGCCAGCAGCTCGTGGGGAAGATGGACCAATCTAGCCAATGAGCAGTTCTTC	TRBV7-9	TRBJ2-1	.	many
CASSQRTSGNTGELFF	TGTGCCAGCAGTCAGAGGACTAGCGGAAACACCGGGGAGCTGTTTTTT	TRBV28	TRBJ2-2	TRBD2	.
CSVEVAGDGETQYF	TGCAGCGTTGAAGTAGCGGGAGATGGGGAGACCCAGTACTTC	TRBV29-1	TRBJ2-5	TRBD2	.
CSASRNRADYGYTF	TGCAGTGCTAGCAGAAACAGGGCGGACTATGGCTACACCTTC	TRBV20-1	TRBJ1-2	.	.
CASSYRLAGPTDTQYF	TGCGCCAGCAGCTACCGACTAGCGGGTCCCACAGATACGCAGTATTTT	TRBV5-1	TRBJ2-3	TRBD2	many
CASSYSPGASPLHF	TGTGCCAGCAGCTACTCTCCAGGGGCATCACCCCTCCACTTT	TRBV3-1	TRBJ1-6	.	few
CASSPNGSDRREQFF	TGTGCCAGCAGCCCTAACGGGAGTGACCGTCGGGAGCAGTTCTTC	TRBV7-3	TRBJ2-1	.	few
CAWSLDRGGNQPQHF	TGTGCCTGGAGTCTCGACAGGGGGGGCAATCAGCCCCAGCATTTT	TRBV30	TRBJ1-5	TRBD1	.
CASSQKIENTEAFF	TGCGCCAGCAGCCAAAAAATAGAAAACACTGAAGCTTTCTTT	TRBV5-1	TRBJ1-1	.	many
CASSPDRGWANTEAFF	TGCGCCAGCAGCCCGGACAGGGGTTGGGCGAACACTGAAGCTTTCTTT	TRBV5-1	TRBJ1-1	TRBD1	many
CASSPPGTSYEQYF	TGTGCCAGCAGCCCTCCGGGAACTAGCTACGAGCAGTACTTC	TRBV7-9	TRBJ2-7	.	few
CASSLRENYGYTF	TGTGCCAGCAGCTTGCGGGAGAACTATGGCTACACCTTC	TRBV5-5	TRBJ1-2	.	many
CSARRLGTGKADTQYF	TGCAGTGCTAGACGTCTTGGGACAGGGAAGGCAGATACGCAGTATTTT	TRBV20-1	TRBJ2-3	TRBD1	many
CASSSILGFQETQYF	TGTGCCAGCAGCTCCATACTTGGTTTCCAAGAGACCCAGTACTTC	TRBV11-2	TRBJ2-5	.	few
CATSGGSGETQYF	TGTGCCACCAGTGGAGGCAGCGGAGAGACCCAGTACTTC	TRBV24-1	TRBJ2-5	.	.
CSARTSGHEQYF	TGCAGCGCCCGGACTAGCGGCCACGAGCAGTACTTC	TRBV29-1	TRBJ2-7	TRBD2	many
CASSFRAVLEQYF	TGTGCCAGCAGCTTTCGGGCAGTTCTCGAGCAGTACTTC	TRBV5-6	TRBJ2-7	.	many
CASSLTTGRGSDTQYF	TGTGCCAGCAGCTTAACTACCGGGCGGGGCTCAGATACGCAGTATTTT	TRBV7-3	TRBJ2-3	.	.
CASSEAGGEQYF	TGTGCCAGCAGTGAAGCGGGAGGCGAGCAGTACTTC	TRBV25-1	TRBJ2-7	TRBD2	few
CASSPVLQNEQFF	TGCGCCAGCAGCCCAGTACTACAGAATGAGCAGTTCTTC	TRBV5-1	TRBJ2-1	.	many
CASSWGPSGTNTGELFF	TGCGCCAGCAGCTGGGGACCAAGCGGGACGAACACCGGGGAGCTGTTTTTT	TRBV5-1	TRBJ2-2	TRBD2	many
CASSFNDRGPYEQYF	TGCGCCAGCAGCTTCAATGACAGGGGGCCCTACGAGCAGTACTTC	TRBV5-1	TRBJ2-7	TRBD1	many
CSARGDRSSYEQYF	TGCAGTGCTAGAGGGGACAGGTCTTCCTACGAGCAGTACTTC	TRBV20-1	TRBJ2-7	TRBD1	many
CASSQDPQGGATDTQYF	TGTGCCAGCAGCCAAGATCCCCAGGGGGGGGCCACAGATACGCAGTATTTT	TRBV4-2	TRBJ2-3	.	.
CASRSNEKLFF	TGTGCCAGCAGGTCTAATGAAAAACTGTTTTTT	TRBV12-3/TRBV12-4	TRBJ1-4	.	many
CSFSRTGSYEQYF	TGCAGTTTTTCTAGGACGGGCTCCTACGAGCAGTACTTC	TRBV29-1	TRBJ2-7	.	many
CASRPGGWETQYF	TGTGCCAGCAGGCCTGGAGGATGGGAGACCCAGTACTTC	TRBV12-3/TRBV12-4	TRBJ2-5	.	many
CASSVGGRAQETQYF	TGTGCCAGCAGCGTTGGAGGGAGAGCCCAAGAGACCCAGTACTTC	TRBV9	TRBJ2-5	.	many
CASSLGGWGHNEQFF	TGTGCCAGCAGTTTAGGAGGATGGGGACACAATGAGCAGTTCTTC	TRBV27	TRBJ2-1	.	.
CASRDQLERETQYF	TGTGCCAGCAGAGACCAATTGGAGAGAGAGACCCAGTACTTC	TRBV12-3/TRBV12-4	TRBJ2-5	.	many
CSVKDRNYNEQFF	TGCAGCGTGAAAGACAGAAACTACAATGAGCAGTTCTTC	TRBV29-1	TRBJ2-1	.	many
CASSSLKSQGADPRTTEAFF	TGCGCCAGCAGCTCTTTAAAGTCACAGGGGGCGGATCCAAGGACCACTGAAGCTTTCTTT	TRBV5-1	TRBJ1-1	TRBD1	many
CASSSSGGPDNEQFF	TGCGCCAGCAGCTCGTCGGGAGGGCCGGACAATGAGCAGTTCTTC	TRBV5-1	TRBJ2-1	TRBD2	many
CASRVGFSGTPGSYEQYF	TGCGCCAGCAGAGTCGGGTTTAGCGGGACCCCCGGCTCCTACGAGCAGTACTTC	TRBV5-1	TRBJ2-7	TRBD2	few
CASTSSVYEQFF	TGTGCCAGCACTAGCTCGGTATATGAGCAGTTCTTC	TRBV7-8	TRBJ2-1	.	many
CASSLARSTGELFF	TGCGCCAGCAGCTTGGCCAGATCCACCGGGGAGCTGTTTTTT	TRBV5-1	TRBJ2-2	.	.
CSAEVETGANVLTF	TGCAGTGCGGAGGTGGAAACTGGGGCCAACGTCCTGACTTTC	TRBV20-1	TRBJ2-6	.	.